This entry describes one TCR beta chain. This specimen comes from a study of blood T cell repertoires in COVID-19. Study in general: PBMCs, B-cell-depleted T cells, or T cells provided the cDNA or gDNA that made up the material.

Sequencing used immunoSEQ multiplex PCR; TCRdb keeps in-frame clones, though not all of them. The repertoire holds just under 55,000 clones, with around four fifths as singletons. Germline V lookup: CDR1 SGHVS, CDR2 FQNEAQ. Trimming stripped 5 bases from V and 6 bases from J, with 24 bases between. The CDR3 totals 17 residues. This clonotype was sampled from a woman aged 55-75 years with acute or convalescent COVID-19. Sequenced input: peripheral blood. The chain carries TRBV7-8 and TRBJ2-3; D is possibly TRBD2 (7 bases). CDR3: CASSLQTGRGKGDTQYF. The CDR3 DNA reads as TGTGCCAGCAGCCTCCAAACGGGGAGGGGGAAAGGGGATACGCAGTATTTT.